These 31 T cell receptor beta chains were all obtained from the same sample, sequenced in a study of blood T cell repertoires in COVID-19. This table comes from immunoSEQ multiplex PCR, and its TCRdb copy is limited to in-frame clones, with some not included. The repertoire holds about 250,000 clones, with 70% to 90% as singletons. Material for sequencing was PBMCs or T cells enriched from blood (not recorded which). These receptors came from a woman in her forties or fifties with acute COVID-19.

The J gene is TRBJ2-1, the V gene TRBV27; weak D call: TRBD1 (6 bases). Trimming stripped 8 bases from V and 0 bases from J, with 14 bases between. This CDR3 has 15 residues. Germline V gives CDR1 MNHEY, CDR2 SMNVEV (reference sequence). The CDR3 sequence: CASARGWDSYNEQFF. The CDR3 DNA follows: TGTGCCAGCGCCAGGGGTTGGGACTCCTACAATGAGCAGTTCTTC.

The chain uses TRBV27 and TRBJ1-1; TRBD1 matches 7 bases. The J segment lost 0 bases and the V segment lost 5 bases, leaving 6 bases of the junction unmatched. This CDR3 region has 15 residues. CDR1 MNHEY and CDR2 SMNVEV come from the germline V gene (reference sequence). CDR3 amino acids: CASSTRGQMNTEAFF. DNA for the CDR3: TGTGCCAGCAGTACGCGGGGACAGATGAACACTGAAGCTTTCTTT.

The chain has TRBV30 and TRBJ1-1, with a weak D call TRBD1 (6 bases). The CDR3 has 12 residues. V shed 4 bases and J shed 1 base, with 7 bases lying between them. Germline V lookup: CDR1 GTSNPN, CDR2 SVGIG (reference sequence). In DNA form, the CDR3 reads TGTGCCTGGATGGGACAGAACACTGAAGCTTTCTTT. The encoded protein is CAWMGQNTEAFF.

The chain uses TRBV4-3 and TRBJ2-1, with TRBD2 identical over 10 bases. CDR1 is LGHNA and CDR2 is YSLEER in the germline V gene. The CDR3 consists of 17 residues. V trimming: 4 bases; J trimming: 8 bases; junction bases outside the gene matches: 14. DNA for the CDR3: TGCGCCAGCAGCCGGGACCGAAGCGGGGGGGTTGGAGATGAGCAGTTCTTC. Its protein product is CASSRDRSGGVGDEQFF.

Only one count was recorded for this clone. This rearrangement joins TRBV6-5 to TRBJ2-5; 8 bases match TRBD1. Germline CDR1 is MNHEY and CDR2 is SVGAGI. V was clipped by 8 bases and J by 2 bases; unmatched bases: 4. This CDR3 is 13 amino acids long. The CDR3 is CASAGTGQETQYF. CDR3 in DNA: TGTGCCAGCGCCGGGACAGGTCAAGAGACCCAGTACTTC.

This chain connects TRBV29-1 to TRBJ1-1; TRBD1 matches 10 bases. Germline values: CDR1 SQVTM, CDR2 ANQGSEA. The length of the CDR3 is 14 residues. With 6 bases clipped from V and 5 bases from J, the junction kept 9 bases outside the gene matches. CDR3 loop: CSVGGQGGGTEAFF. The CDR3 DNA reads as TGCAGCGTCGGCGGACAGGGGGGCGGTACTGAAGCTTTCTTT.

The CDR3 coding sequence is TGTGCCAGCAGTGACTCGGGGACAGGGGTGCGTGGCTACACCTTC. Translated, it gives CASSDSGTGVRGYTF. V and J are TRBV6-4 and TRBJ1-2; 10 nucleotides match TRBD1. The CDR3 is 15 amino acids. Per germline, CDR1 MRHNA and CDR2 SNTAGT. Trimming at V came to 0 bases and at J to 7 bases, leaving 5 bases not matched to a gene.

The rearrangement links TRBV9 to TRBJ2-5, with D maybe TRBD2 (6 bases). Germline V gives CDR1 SGDLS, CDR2 YYNGEE. The ends were cut back, 4 bases at V and 5 bases at J, with 18 bases in the middle. CDR3 length: 15 residues. This CDR3 reads CASSPRREPGETQYF. The CDR3 nucleotides read TGTGCCAGCAGCCCGAGGAGGGAACCTGGGGAGACCCAGTACTTC.

This clone occurred a few times. The chain links TRBV30 to TRBJ1-2; no reliable D call. Germline values: CDR1 GTSNPN, CDR2 SVGIG (reference sequence). V lost 2 bases to trimming and J lost 7 bases, with 8 bases between them. There are 11 residues in the CDR3. CDR3 bases: TGTGCCTGGAGTTCCGGAGGTGGCTACACCTTC. This codes for CAWSSGGGYTF.

V gene TRBV6-6 combines with J gene TRBJ1-5; possibly TRBD1 for D (5 bases). The CDR3 has 15 residues. Looked up from germline, CDR1 is MNHNY and CDR2 is SVGAGI (reference sequence). V gave up 2 bases and J gave up 4 bases, with 12 bases separating them. The CDR3 nucleotides are TGTGCCAGCAGTTACCGGGGGGGTGGGAATCAGCCCCAGCATTTT. This gives the protein CASSYRGGGNQPQHF.

The CDR3 DNA reads TGTGCCAGCAGCCTCCGACAGGGCTTTACTTATGGCTACACCTTC. This gives the protein CASSLRQGFTYGYTF. The V and J genes are TRBV7-2 and TRBJ1-2; 7 bases agree with TRBD1. Trimming cost V 5 bases and J 5 bases; bases outside gene matches: 11. The CDR3 sequence is 15 residues long. Germline V CDR1 and CDR2: SGHTA, FQGNSA.

This clone was detected once. V usage is TRBV5-1 and J usage is TRBJ1-2; D unclear. Trimming removed 0 bases at V and 3 bases at J, with 18 bases between. CDR3 length: 17 amino acids. Germline loops: CDR1 SGHRS, CDR2 YFSETQ. CDR3: CASSLGEGKPGDYGYTF. Here the CDR3 DNA reads TGCGCCAGCAGCTTGGGTGAAGGTAAGCCTGGAGACTATGGCTACACCTTC. Full variable domain (missing parts from reference TRBV5-1 and TRBJ1-2): KAGVTQTPRYLIKTRGQQVTLSCSPISGHRSVSWYQQTPGQGLQFLFEYFSETQRNKGNFPGRFSGRQFSNSRSEMNVSTLELGDSALYLCASSLGEGKPGDYGYTFGSGTRLTVV.

This chain connects TRBV18 to TRBJ1-2, with 12 bases matching TRBD1. Per germline, CDR1 KGHSH and CDR2 LQKENI. The CDR3 extends over 16 amino acids. V lost 5 bases, J lost 4 bases, and 8 bases stayed unmatched. The CDR3 region has the DNA TGTGCCAGCTCATCGGGACAGGGGGCGCTTAGCTATGGCTACACCTTC. It codes for CASSSGQGALSYGYTF.

The CDR3 coding sequence is TGTGCCAGCAGCCGTTATCGAGAAGAGACCCAGTACTTC. Its protein is CASSRYREETQYF. The chain carries TRBV12-3 or TRBV12-4 and TRBJ2-5, with unresolved D. Trimming cost V 6 bases and J 3 bases, with 11 bases left between them. The CDR3 contains 13 residues.

The gene calls are TRBV18 and TRBJ1-5; D remains unclear. CDR3 length: 14 residues. Germline-derived CDR1 and CDR2 are KGHSH and LQKENI. V lost 4 bases and J lost 1, with 8 bases in between. The CDR3 DNA follows: TGTGCCAGCTCACAGGGAGGGAGCAATCAGCCCCAGCATTTT. Translation: CASSQGGSNQPQHF.

This chain connects TRBV6-5 to TRBJ2-6, with D maybe TRBD1 (5 bases). The germline V and J ends were trimmed by 6 bases and 0 bases, with 6 bases remaining between them. The CDR3 extends over 14 amino acids. Germline loops: CDR1 MNHEY, CDR2 SVGAGI. The CDR3 coding sequence is TGTGCCAGCAGGCAGGGCTCTGGGGCCAACGTCCTGACTTTC. Encoded protein: CASRQGSGANVLTF.

The chain couples TRBV4-1 to TRBJ2-6; 10 positions agree with TRBD2. CDR1 is MGHRA and CDR2 is YSYEKL in the germline V gene. The CDR3 runs 18 residues. Trimming removed 4 bases from V and 2 bases from J; junction bases left unmatched: 8. The CDR3 is CASSPRGSGGTGANVLTF. Written as DNA, the CDR3 is TGCGCCAGCAGCCCACGAGGTAGCGGGGGGACTGGGGCCAACGTCCTGACTTTC.

J is TRBJ1-2 and V is TRBV13, with 9 bases identical to TRBD1. V lost 10 bases, J lost 2 bases, and 2 bases stayed unmatched. CDR1 PRHDT and CDR2 FYEKMQ come from the germline V gene (reference sequence). The CDR3 contains 12 residues. The CDR3 sequence: CATGTGNYGYTF. DNA of the CDR3: TGTGCCACGGGGACAGGGAACTATGGCTACACCTTC.

This chain links TRBV19 with TRBJ2-1; TRBD2 matches 13 bases. This CDR3 is built from 16 residues. With 5 bases clipped from V and 9 bases from J, the junction kept 10 bases outside the gene matches. Germline loops: CDR1 LNHDA, CDR2 SQIVND (reference sequence). Here the CDR3 DNA reads TGTGCCAGTAGTCGATTACTAGCGGGGGGGCTGCCTGAGCAGTTCTTC. Protein product: CASSRLLAGGLPEQFF.

The J gene is TRBJ2-7, the V gene TRBV9; D is perhaps TRBD1 (5 bases). The germline V gene has CDR1 SGDLS and CDR2 YYNGEE. The ends were cut back, 4 bases at V and 0 bases at J, with 11 bases in the middle. The CDR3 length is 14 residues. The CDR3 bases are TGTGCCAGCAGCCGAATGACAGACTCCTACGAGCAGTACTTC. Encoded protein: CASSRMTDSYEQYF.

The rearrangement links TRBV7-2 to TRBJ2-7; 7 bases agree with TRBD2. The V gene end was trimmed by 1 base and the J gene end by 1 base; junction bases not matched to a gene: 4. Germline CDR1 and CDR2: SGHTA and FQGNSA. The CDR3 loop spans 15 amino acids. CDR3 sequence: CASSLDAGVSYEQYF. For the CDR3, the DNA is TGTGCCAGCAGCTTAGACGCGGGGGTGTCCTACGAGCAGTACTTC.

The chain employs TRBV9 and TRBJ2-2; D may be TRBD2 (7 bases). The CDR3 is 16 amino acids. The V and J ends lost 0 bases and 2 bases respectively, with 11 bases between them. Germline-derived CDR1 and CDR2 are SGDLS and YYNGEE. The CDR3 loop is CASSVVSGGNTGELFF. CDR3 nucleotide sequence: TGTGCCAGCAGCGTAGTTTCGGGGGGCAACACCGGGGAGCTGTTTTTT.

J is TRBJ1-1 and V is TRBV18; D might be TRBD1 (6 bases). CDR1 and CDR2 (germline): KGHSH, LQKENI. Trimming cost V 10 bases and J 1 base, with 16 bases left between them. The CDR3 loop spans 14 amino acids. The CDR3 sequence is CATSGASENTEAFF. The CDR3 nucleotides are TGTGCCACTTCAGGGGCTTCTGAGAACACTGAAGCTTTCTTT.

This clone was seen only once. The rearrangement uses TRBV7-3 and TRBJ2-1; possible D gene TRBD1, 5 bases. This CDR3 contains 14 residues. Germline-derived CDR1 and CDR2 are SGHTA and FQGTGA. V dropped 3 bases and J dropped 12 bases, with 18 bases sitting between them. Written as DNA, the CDR3 is TGTGCCAGCAGCTTGTACAAGGGCCCGCAGGGGCAGTTCTTC. Translation gives CASSLYKGPQGQFF.

V and J are TRBV4-3 and TRBJ1-2; possibly TRBD1 for D (5 bases). Between the trimmed V and J ends, which lost 0 bases and 6 bases, there was a span of 14 bases. CDR3 length equals 15 residues. The germline CDR1 and CDR2 sequences are LGHNA and YSLEER. The CDR3 spells CASSQDGRGLHGYTF. The CDR3 DNA follows: TGCGCCAGCAGCCAAGATGGAAGGGGTCTGCATGGCTACACCTTC.

This clone was seen a single time. This sequence joins TRBV29-1 and TRBJ2-5, with D possibly being TRBD2 (6 bases). V lost 7 bases and J lost 4, with 13 bases in between. The CDR3 loop spans 12 amino acids. CDR1 is SQVTM, CDR2 ANQGSEA, per germline. CDR3 DNA: TGCAGCGCTAGACTAGTCGGAGAGACCCAGTACTTC. Translation gives CSARLVGETQYF.

In this sample, this clone turned up a few times. The rearrangement joins TRBV9 to TRBJ2-1, with 9 bases identical to TRBD1. The ends lost 2 bases at V and 8 bases at J; junction bases unmatched: 8. The germline gives CDR1 SGDLS, CDR2 YYNGEE. The CDR3 runs to 15 residues. The CDR3 coding sequence is TGTGCCAGCAGCGTGGGACAGGGAGTTGTCTATGAGCAGTTCTTC. As protein: CASSVGQGVVYEQFF.

This chain joins TRBV3-1 (or the pseudogene TRBV3-2) and TRBJ2-7; no reliable D call. CDR1 is LGHDT and CDR2 is YNNKEL in the germline V gene (reference sequence). CDR3 length: 15 residues. Trimming cost V 0 bases and J 0 bases, with 9 bases left between them. CDR3 loop: CASSQDLCPSYEQYF. Written as DNA, the CDR3 is TGTGCCAGCAGCCAAGATCTTTGTCCCTCCTACGAGCAGTACTTC.

The CDR3 bases are TGTGCCAGCAGTGACAGGGTCCCTAATGAAAAACTGTTTTTT. Protein: CASSDRVPNEKLFF. This chain connects TRBV6-1 to TRBJ1-4; tentative D call: TRBD1 (5 bases). Germline V gene data show CDR1 as MNHNS and CDR2 as SASEGT. The CDR3 consists of 14 residues. Trimming pared 3 bases from V and 3 bases from J, leaving 8 bases between.

The rearrangement links TRBV9 to TRBJ1-1; tentatively, D is TRBD1 (6 bases). Between the trimmed V and J ends, which lost 4 bases and 8 bases, there was a span of 15 bases. This CDR3 is built from 13 residues. Germline V gene data show CDR1 as SGDLS and CDR2 as YYNGEE. CDR3 protein: CASSTEGGAEAFF. The DNA for the CDR3 is TGTGCCAGCAGCACAGAAGGGGGGGCGGAAGCTTTCTTT.

The gene calls are TRBV19 and TRBJ2-3, with TRBD1 matching over 7 bases. This CDR3 region has 15 residues. After removal of 1 base from V and 4 bases from J, the junction contained 5 bases not matched to a gene. From germline, CDR1 is LNHDA and CDR2 SQIVND (reference sequence). The CDR3 DNA reads TGTGCCAGTAGTATAGCCGACAGGGTTTCAGATACGCAGTATTTT. It translates to CASSIADRVSDTQYF.